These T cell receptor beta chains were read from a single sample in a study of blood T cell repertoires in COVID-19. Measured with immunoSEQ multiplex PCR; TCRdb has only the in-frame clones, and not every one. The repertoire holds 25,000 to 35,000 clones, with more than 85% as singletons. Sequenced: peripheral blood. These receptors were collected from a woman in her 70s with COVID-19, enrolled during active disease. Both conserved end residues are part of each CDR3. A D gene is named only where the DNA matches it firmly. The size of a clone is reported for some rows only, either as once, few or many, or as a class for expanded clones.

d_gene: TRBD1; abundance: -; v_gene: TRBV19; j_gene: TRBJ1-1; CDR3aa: CASSIRGQGRPEAFF; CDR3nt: TGTGCCAGTAGTATACGGGGACAGGGGAGGCCTGAAGCTTTCTTT
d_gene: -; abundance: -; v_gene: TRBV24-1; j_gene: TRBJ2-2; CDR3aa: CATSDNRAESNTGELFF; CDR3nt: TGTGCCACCAGTGATAACAGGGCCGAATCGAACACCGGGGAGCTGTTTTTT
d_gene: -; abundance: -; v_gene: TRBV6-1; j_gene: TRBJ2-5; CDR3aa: CASSEAVGSAQYF; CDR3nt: TGTGCCAGCAGTGAAGCGGTCGGTTCGGCCCAGTACTTC
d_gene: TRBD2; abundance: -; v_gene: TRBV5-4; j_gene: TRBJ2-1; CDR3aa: CASSLTSGRFNEQFF; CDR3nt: TGTGCCAGCAGCTTGACTAGCGGGAGATTCAATGAGCAGTTCTTC
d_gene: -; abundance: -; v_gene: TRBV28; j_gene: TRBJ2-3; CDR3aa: CASSSRTVSTDTQYF; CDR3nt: TGTGCCAGCAGTTCGAGGACAGTAAGCACAGATACGCAGTATTTT
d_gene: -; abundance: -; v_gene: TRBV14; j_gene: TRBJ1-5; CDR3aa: CASSQGPGYNQPQHF; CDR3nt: TGTGCCAGCAGCCAAGGCCCGGGTTACAATCAGCCCCAGCATTTT
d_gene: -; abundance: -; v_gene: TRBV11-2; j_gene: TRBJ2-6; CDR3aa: CASSPEAGANVLTF; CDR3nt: TGTGCCAGCAGCCCAGAGGCCGGGGCCAACGTCCTGACTTTC
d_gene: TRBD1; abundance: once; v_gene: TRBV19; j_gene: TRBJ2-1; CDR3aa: CASSIVGTGDDNEQFF; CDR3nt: TGTGCCAGTAGTATAGTGGGGACAGGGGATGACAATGAGCAGTTCTTC
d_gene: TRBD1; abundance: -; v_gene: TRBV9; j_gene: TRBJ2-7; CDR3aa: CASSGETGQAYEQYF; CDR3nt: TGTGCCAGCAGCGGGGAGACAGGGCAGGCCTACGAGCAGTACTTC
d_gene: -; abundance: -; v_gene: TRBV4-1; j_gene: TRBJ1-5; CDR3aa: CASSQDHPQGEVYSNQPQHF; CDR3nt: TGCGCCAGCAGCCAAGATCACCCACAGGGTGAGGTCTATAGCAATCAGCCCCAGCATTTT
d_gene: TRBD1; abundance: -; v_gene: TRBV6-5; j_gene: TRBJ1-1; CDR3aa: CASSYGQGDTEAFF; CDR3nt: TGTGCCAGCAGTTACGGACAGGGCGACACTGAAGCTTTCTTT
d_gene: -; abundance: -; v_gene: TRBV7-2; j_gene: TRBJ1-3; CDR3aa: CASSSQGNTIYF; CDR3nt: TGTGCCAGCAGCTCACAGGGAAACACCATATATTTT
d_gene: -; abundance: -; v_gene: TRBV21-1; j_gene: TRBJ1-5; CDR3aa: CASSKAGQGREPQHF; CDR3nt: TGTGCCAGCAGCAAAGCAGGCCAGGGCAGGGAGCCCCAGCATTTT
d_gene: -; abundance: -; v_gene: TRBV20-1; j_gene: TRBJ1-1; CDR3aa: CSASGNWGAEAFF; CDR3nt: TGCAGTGCTAGTGGAAATTGGGGCGCTGAAGCTTTCTTT
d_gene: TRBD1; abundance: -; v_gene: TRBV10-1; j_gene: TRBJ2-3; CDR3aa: CASSLSTGLTDTQYF; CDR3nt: TGCGCCAGCAGCCTCTCGACAGGGTTAACAGATACGCAGTATTTT
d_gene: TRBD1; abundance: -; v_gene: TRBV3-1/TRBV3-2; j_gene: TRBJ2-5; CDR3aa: CASSRDSGQGKETQYF; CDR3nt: TGTGCCAGCAGCAGAGACTCGGGACAGGGAAAAGAGACCCAGTACTTC
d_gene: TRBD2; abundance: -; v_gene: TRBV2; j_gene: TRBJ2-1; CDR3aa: CASSYPGTSGNEQFF; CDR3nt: TGTGCCAGCAGCTACCCCGGGACTAGCGGGAATGAGCAGTTCTTC
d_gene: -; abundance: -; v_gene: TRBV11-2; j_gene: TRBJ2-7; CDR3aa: CASSSELQGGYEQYF; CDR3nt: TGTGCCAGCAGCTCCGAACTCCAGGGGGGCTACGAGCAGTACTTC
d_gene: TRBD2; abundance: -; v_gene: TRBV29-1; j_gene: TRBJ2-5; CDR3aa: CSVGISGRQETQYF; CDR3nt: TGCAGCGTGGGGATTAGCGGGAGACAAGAGACCCAGTACTTC
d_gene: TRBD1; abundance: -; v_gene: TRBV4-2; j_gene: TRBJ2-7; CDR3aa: CASSHAWGTGYEQYF; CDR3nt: TGTGCCAGCAGCCACGCATGGGGGACAGGCTACGAGCAGTACTTC
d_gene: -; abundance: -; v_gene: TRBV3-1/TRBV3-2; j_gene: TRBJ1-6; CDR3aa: CASSPRGVFFTSPLHF; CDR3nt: TGTGCCAGCAGCCCTCGGGGGGTGTTCTTCACTTCACCCCTCCACTTT
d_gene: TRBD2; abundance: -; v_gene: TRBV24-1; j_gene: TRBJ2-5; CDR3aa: CATSDTTSGARETQYF; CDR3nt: TGTGCCACCAGTGATACGACTAGCGGAGCCCGTGAGACCCAGTACTTC
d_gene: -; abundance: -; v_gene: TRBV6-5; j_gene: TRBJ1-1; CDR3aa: CASGIRTENTEAFF; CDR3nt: TGTGCCAGCGGGATCAGGACAGAGAACACTGAAGCTTTCTTT
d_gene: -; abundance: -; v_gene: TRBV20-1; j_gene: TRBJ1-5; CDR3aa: CSASWDTLQPQHF; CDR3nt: TGCAGTGCTAGTTGGGACACTCTACAGCCCCAGCATTTT
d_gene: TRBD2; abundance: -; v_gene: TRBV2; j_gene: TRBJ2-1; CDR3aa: CASKETSGREEQFF; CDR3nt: TGTGCCAGCAAGGAGACTAGCGGGAGGGAAGAGCAGTTCTTC